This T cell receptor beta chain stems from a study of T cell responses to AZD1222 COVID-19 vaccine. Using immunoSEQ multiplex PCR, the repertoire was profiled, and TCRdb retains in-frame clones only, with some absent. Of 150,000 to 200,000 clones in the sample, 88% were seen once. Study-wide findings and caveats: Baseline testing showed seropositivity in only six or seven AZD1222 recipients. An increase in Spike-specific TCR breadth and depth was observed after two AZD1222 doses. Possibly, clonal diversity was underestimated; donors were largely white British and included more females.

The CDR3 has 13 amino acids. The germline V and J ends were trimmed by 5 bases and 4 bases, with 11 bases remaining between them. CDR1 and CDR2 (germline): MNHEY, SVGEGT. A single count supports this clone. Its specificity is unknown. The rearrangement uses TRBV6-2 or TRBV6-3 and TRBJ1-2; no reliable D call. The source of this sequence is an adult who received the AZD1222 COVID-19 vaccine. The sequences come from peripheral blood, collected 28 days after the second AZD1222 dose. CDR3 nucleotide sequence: TGTGCCAGCAGTGCCGGCTCCCCCTATGGCTACACCTTC. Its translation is CASSAGSPYGYTF.